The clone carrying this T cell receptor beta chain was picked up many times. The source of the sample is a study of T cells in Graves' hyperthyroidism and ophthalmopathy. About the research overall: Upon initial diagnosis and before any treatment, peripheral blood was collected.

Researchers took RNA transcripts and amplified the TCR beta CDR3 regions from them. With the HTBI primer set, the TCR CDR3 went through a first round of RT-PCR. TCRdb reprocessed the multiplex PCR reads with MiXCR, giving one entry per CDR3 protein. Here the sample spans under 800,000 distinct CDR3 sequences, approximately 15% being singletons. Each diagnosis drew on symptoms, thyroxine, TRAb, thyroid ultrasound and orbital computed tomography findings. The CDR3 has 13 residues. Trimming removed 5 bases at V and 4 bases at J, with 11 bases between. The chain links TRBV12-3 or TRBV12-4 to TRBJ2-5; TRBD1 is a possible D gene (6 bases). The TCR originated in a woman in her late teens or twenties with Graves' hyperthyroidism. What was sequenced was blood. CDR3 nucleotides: TGTGCCAGCAGTCGACAGGCCCCAGAGACCCAGTACTTC. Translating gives CASSRQAPETQYF.